The rows below give T cell receptor beta chains drawn from one sample of a study of response to subunit inactivated influenza vaccine. TCRdb passed the RT-PCR reads through MiXCR, listing each CDR3 protein once. The profile shows approximately 290,000 distinct CDR3 sequences, about 20% of them singletons. Material: PBMCs from blood, obtained less than 22 months after vaccination. The origin of the receptors is a man aged 45 to 75 who received an inactivated influenza vaccine. CDR3s include the opening cysteine and the closing phenylalanine or tryptophan. A D gene is named only where the DNA matches it firmly. A clone size is listed for some rows: how often the clone was seen (once, few, many), or a class if it is expanded.

V gene,J gene,D gene,clone size,CDR3 protein,CDR3 DNA
TRBV2,TRBJ2-5,.,once,CASTRDVEETQYF,TGTGCCAGCACGAGGGATGTGGAGGAGACCCAGTACTTC
TRBV7-2,TRBJ2-1,.,.,CASSLGYSGSLSYNEQFF,TGTGCCAGCAGCTTAGGCTATTCCGGGAGTCTCTCCTACAATGAGCAGTTCTTC
TRBV28,TRBJ1-2,.,few,CASSFPPKRGGYTF,TGTGCCAGCAGTTTCCCACCAAAACGAGGTGGCTACACCTTC
TRBV11-2,TRBJ2-5,.,.,CASSWGKQETQYF,TGTGCCAGCAGCTGGGGCAAACAAGAGACCCAGTACTTC
TRBV7-2,TRBJ1-6,.,.,CASSPGQTYNSPLHF,TGTGCCAGCAGCCCCGGACAGACCTATAATTCACCCCTCCACTTT
TRBV7-9,TRBJ2-2,.,.,CASSLFNTGELFF,TGTGCCAGCAGCTTATTCAACACCGGGGAGCTGTTTTTT
TRBV11-2,TRBJ1-4,.,few,CASSLVEGPPVEKLFF,TGTGCCAGCAGCTTAGTGGAAGGTCCTCCCGTCGAAAAACTGTTTTTT
TRBV20-1,TRBJ2-5,.,.,CSASLSETQYF,TGCAGTGCTAGTTTATCGGAGACCCAGTACTTC
TRBV28,TRBJ2-7,TRBD1,.,CATKGGTGPYEQYF,TGTGCCACCAAAGGCGGGACAGGGCCGTACGAGCAGTACTTC
TRBV7-2,TRBJ2-1,TRBD2,once,CASSLAVVAGASSYNEQFF,TGTGCCAGCAGCTTAGCGGTGGTAGCGGGGGCCAGCTCCTACAATGAGCAGTTCTTC
TRBV2,TRBJ2-1,.,.,CASSDLAGSSYNEQFF,TGTGCCAGCAGTGATCTGGCTGGCAGCTCCTACAATGAGCAGTTCTTC
TRBV5-1,TRBJ1-6,TRBD1,.,CASTPSGQAVSPLHF,TGCGCCAGCACCCCATCAGGACAGGCGGTTTCACCCCTCCACTTT
TRBV7-2,TRBJ2-7,TRBD2,few,CASSPGTSGRAYYEQYF,TGTGCCAGCAGCCCGGGGACTAGCGGGAGGGCCTATTACGAGCAGTACTTC
TRBV2,TRBJ1-5,.,many,CASSDPGWHQPQHF,TGTGCCAGCAGTGACCCCGGGTGGCATCAGCCCCAGCATTTT
TRBV7-2,TRBJ1-1,.,.,CASSLYYTNTEAFF,TGTGCCAGCAGCTTATACTACACTAACACTGAAGCTTTCTTT
TRBV9,TRBJ2-1,.,few,CASSVASVTYNEQFF,TGTGCCAGCAGCGTGGCTAGCGTAACCTACAATGAGCAGTTCTTC
TRBV20-1,TRBJ2-2,.,few,CSAPRPGYTGELFF,TGCAGTGCGCCCAGACCGGGGTACACCGGGGAGCTGTTTTTT
TRBV12-3/TRBV12-4,TRBJ1-5,.,.,CASSGGGDGPNQPQHF,TGTGCCAGCAGTGGGGGCGGGGATGGCCCTAATCAGCCCCAGCATTTT
TRBV20-1,TRBJ1-2,TRBD1,few,CSARGFQQGVGYTF,TGCAGTGCTAGAGGATTCCAACAGGGGGTTGGCTACACCTTC
TRBV5-1,TRBJ1-4,.,.,CASRQLGTNEKLFF,TGCGCCAGCAGGCAACTTGGGACTAATGAAAAACTGTTTTTT
TRBV20-1,TRBJ2-1,TRBD2,.,CSARDTSGRSNEQFF,TGCAGTGCTAGAGATACTAGCGGGAGATCCAATGAGCAGTTCTTC
TRBV11-2,TRBJ2-7,.,few,CASSLWLPYEQYF,TGTGCCAGCAGCTTATGGCTACCCTACGAGCAGTACTTC
TRBV5-5,TRBJ1-5,.,few,CASSLADRYQPQHF,TGTGCCAGCAGCTTGGCCGACAGGTATCAGCCCCAGCATTTT
TRBV11-2,TRBJ2-7,TRBD2,.,CASSTGLAGISSYEQYF,TGTGCCAGCAGCACCGGACTAGCGGGGATCTCCTCCTACGAGCAGTACTTC
TRBV7-9,TRBJ1-2,TRBD1,.,CASSQNRGLLYGYTF,TGTGCCAGCAGCCAAAACAGGGGGTTACTCTATGGCTACACCTTC